The clone carrying this T cell receptor beta chain is a singleton in its sample. These data originate in a study of T cell changes during pregnancy in multiple sclerosis. Libraries were prepared by immunoSEQ multiplex PCR; TCRdb keeps only in-frame clonotypes and omits some of them. The sample consists of about 110,000 clones, approximately 90% of them appearing once. The length of the CDR3 is 15 residues. Germline CDR1 MGHDK, CDR2 SYGVNS. Trimming removed 1 base at V and 5 bases at J, with 14 bases between. The origin of this receptor is a female donor with multiple sclerosis, enrolled in a pregnancy study. The sequencing used peripheral blood, collected in the third trimester of pregnancy. The chain uses TRBV25-1 and TRBJ2-5; D gene unclear. CDR3 nucleotide sequence: TGTGCCAGCAGTGAATTGGGTAGAGGAATCGAGACCCAGTACTTC. As protein: CASSELGRGIETQYF.